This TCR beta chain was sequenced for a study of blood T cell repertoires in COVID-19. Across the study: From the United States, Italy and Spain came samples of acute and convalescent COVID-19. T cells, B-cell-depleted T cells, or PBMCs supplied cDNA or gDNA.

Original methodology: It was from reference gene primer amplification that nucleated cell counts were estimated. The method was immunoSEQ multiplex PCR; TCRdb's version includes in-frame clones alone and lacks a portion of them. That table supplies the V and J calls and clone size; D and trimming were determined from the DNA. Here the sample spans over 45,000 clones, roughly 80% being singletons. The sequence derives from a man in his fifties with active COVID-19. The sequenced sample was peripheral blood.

This chain's CDR3 is CASRTTGNTGELFF. The CDR3 DNA is TGCGCCAGCAGGACCACAGGGAACACCGGGGAGCTGTTTTTT. The chain links TRBV5-1 to TRBJ2-2, with D maybe TRBD1 (5 bases). Per germline, CDR1 SGHRS and CDR2 YFSETQ. Trimming left V 5 bases short and J 1 base short, with 9 bases between. The CDR3 has 14 amino acids.